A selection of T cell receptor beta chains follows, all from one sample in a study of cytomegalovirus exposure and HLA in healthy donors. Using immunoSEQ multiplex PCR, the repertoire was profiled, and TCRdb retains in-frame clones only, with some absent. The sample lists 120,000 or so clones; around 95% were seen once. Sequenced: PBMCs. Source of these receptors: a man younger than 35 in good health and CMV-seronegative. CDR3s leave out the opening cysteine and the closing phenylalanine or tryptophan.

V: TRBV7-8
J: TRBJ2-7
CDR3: ASSSTSGSSYEQY

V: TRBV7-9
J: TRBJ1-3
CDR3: ASSTRGNTIY

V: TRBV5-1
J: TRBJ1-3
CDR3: ASSGQGSGNTIY

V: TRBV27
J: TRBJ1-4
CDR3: ASSQGGWAEKLF

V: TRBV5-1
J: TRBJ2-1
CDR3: ASSLEGYEQF

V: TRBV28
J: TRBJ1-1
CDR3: ASSLLSTEAF

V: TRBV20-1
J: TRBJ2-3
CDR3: SAATPDTQY

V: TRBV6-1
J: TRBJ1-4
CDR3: ASSLSNEKLF

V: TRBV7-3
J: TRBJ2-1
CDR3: ASSSLGQGDEQF

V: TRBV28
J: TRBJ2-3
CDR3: ASTRDRGPSTDTQY

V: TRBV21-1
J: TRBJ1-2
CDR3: ASSKARGGYT

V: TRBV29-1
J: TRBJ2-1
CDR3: SVASPSGYNEQF

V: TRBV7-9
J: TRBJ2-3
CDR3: ASSPGQFSTDTQY

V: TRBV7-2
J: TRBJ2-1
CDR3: ASAQFNSRHEQF

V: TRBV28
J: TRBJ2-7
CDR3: ASSFALLAGGPYEQY

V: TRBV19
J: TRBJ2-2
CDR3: ASSGRTANTGELF

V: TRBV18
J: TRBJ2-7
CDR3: ASSPGLAGLEQY

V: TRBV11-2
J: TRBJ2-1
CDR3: ASSLEPLDSFMTYNEQF

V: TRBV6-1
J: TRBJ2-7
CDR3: ASRLTSSNSYEQY

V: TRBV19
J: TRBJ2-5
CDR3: ASSINGQGRAQY

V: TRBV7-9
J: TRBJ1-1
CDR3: ASWDSLNTEAF

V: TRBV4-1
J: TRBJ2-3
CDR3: ASSQPGLAGGDTQY

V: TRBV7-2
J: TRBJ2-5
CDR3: ASSLAGTEETQY

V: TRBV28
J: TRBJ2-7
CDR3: ASSFDRVSYEQY

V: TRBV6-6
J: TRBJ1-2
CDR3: ASSRRQGLYGYT

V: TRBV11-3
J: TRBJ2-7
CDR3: ASSFQGTYEQY

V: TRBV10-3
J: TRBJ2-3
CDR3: AISGDTGTDTQY

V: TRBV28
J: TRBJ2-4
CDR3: ASSPLPGTGKNIQY

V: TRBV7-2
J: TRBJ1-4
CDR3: ASSLGWGRRLF

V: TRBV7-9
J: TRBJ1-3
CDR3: ASSPRDRAGAPLY

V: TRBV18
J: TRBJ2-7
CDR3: ASSWDRDYEQY

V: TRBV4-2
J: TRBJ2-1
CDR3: ASSQIGTGGAKDEQF

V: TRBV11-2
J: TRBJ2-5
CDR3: ASSLGASGSFETQY

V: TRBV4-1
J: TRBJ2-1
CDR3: ASSHGRLAGPRGDEQF

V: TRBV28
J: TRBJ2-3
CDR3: ASSMTGSIITQY

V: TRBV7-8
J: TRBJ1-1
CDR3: ASSPGHRGTEAF

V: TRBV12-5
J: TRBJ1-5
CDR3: ASGLQGWHQPQH

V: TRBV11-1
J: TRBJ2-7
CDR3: ASSLVGTASYEQY

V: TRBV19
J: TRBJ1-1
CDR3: ASNTDSLNTEAF

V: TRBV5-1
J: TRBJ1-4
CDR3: ASSQNLDSEKLF

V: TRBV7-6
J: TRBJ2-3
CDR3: ASSPTRTDTQY

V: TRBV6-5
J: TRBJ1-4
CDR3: ASSSPGDTNEKLF

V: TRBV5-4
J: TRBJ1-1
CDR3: AIGDPRGGDTEAF

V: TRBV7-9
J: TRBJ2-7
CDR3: ASSPRLAGSLYEQY

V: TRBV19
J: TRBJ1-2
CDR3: ASSLERGQGYT

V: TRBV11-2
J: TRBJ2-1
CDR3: ASSLRTENNEQF

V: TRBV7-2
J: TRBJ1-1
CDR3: ASSLGQAGTEAF

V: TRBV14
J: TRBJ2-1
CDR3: ASSHGGLPNYMNEQF

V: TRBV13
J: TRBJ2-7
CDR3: ASSPQSSYEQY

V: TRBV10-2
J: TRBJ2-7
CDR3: ASSVEGRSSYEQY

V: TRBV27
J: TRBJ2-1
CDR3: ASRLLAGDVNEQF

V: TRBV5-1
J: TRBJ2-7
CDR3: ASSFGGVEQY

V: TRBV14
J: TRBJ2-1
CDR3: ASRAGRSDNEQF

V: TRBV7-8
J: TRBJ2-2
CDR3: ASSFLEVAGELF

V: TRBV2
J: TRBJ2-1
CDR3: ASSELAGARQF

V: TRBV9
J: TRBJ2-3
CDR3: ASSVPSGSPDTQY

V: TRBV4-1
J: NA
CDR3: ASSLPGQGAEQY

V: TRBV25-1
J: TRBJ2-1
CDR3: ASSTPSGEQF

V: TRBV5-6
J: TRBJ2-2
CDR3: ASSLLLQELF

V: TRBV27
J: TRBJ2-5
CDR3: ASSPGQDQETQY